A single sample is the source of the 21 T cell receptor beta chains below, sequenced in a study of blood T cell repertoires in COVID-19. Produced via immunoSEQ multiplex PCR; TCRdb's table is partial and in-frame only. This repertoire shows 380,000 or so clones, roughly 86% found once; its top ten account for about 1%. The sequenced sample was peripheral blood. These receptor sequences come from a human donor with acute or convalescent COVID-19. The donor label of this sample is uncertain.

The J gene is TRBJ1-4, the V gene TRBV25-1; TRBD1 matches at 7 bases. V shed 3 bases and J 7 bases; nucleotides not matched to a gene: 11. The CDR3 totals 16 residues. The germline V gene encodes CDR1 MGHDK and CDR2 SYGVNS. The CDR3 is CASSERGFRGLEKLFF. CDR3 DNA sequence: TGTGCCAGCAGTGAGAGGGGTTTTAGGGGGCTTGAAAAACTGTTTTTT.

The chain employs TRBV6-5 and TRBJ2-7; 7 nucleotides match TRBD1. The V and J ends lost 10 bases and 4 bases, in that order; junction bases with no gene match: 4. The CDR3 sequence is 11 residues long. The germline V gene encodes CDR1 MNHEY and CDR2 SVGAGI. The CDR3 sequence: CATRQGYEQYF. The DNA for the CDR3 is TGTGCCACCCGACAGGGTTACGAGCAGTACTTC.

This chain connects TRBV19 to TRBJ1-6; 8 positions agree with TRBD1. The length of the CDR3 is 14 residues. Germline V lookup: CDR1 LNHDA, CDR2 SQIVND (reference sequence). J lost 5 bases, V lost 5 bases, and 2 bases had no gene match. DNA of the CDR3: TGTGCCAGTAGTGACAGGGGCCATAATTCACCCCTCCACTTT. Protein: CASSDRGHNSPLHF.

The rearrangement joins TRBV6-5 to TRBJ1-6, with D uncertain. Per germline, CDR1 MNHEY and CDR2 SVGAGI. The CDR3 is 14 amino acids. V gave up 10 bases and J gave up 10 bases, with 20 bases separating them. Written as DNA, the CDR3 is TGTGCCACCCAGAAGGCAGGTTCAAAATCACCCCTCCACTTT. Its translation: CATQKAGSKSPLHF.

V is TRBV19 and J is TRBJ1-1, with D unresolved. With 9 bases removed from V and 2 bases from J, the gap between germline ends came to 10 bases. The CDR3 has 12 residues. Germline CDR1 reads LNHDA; CDR2 reads SQIVND (reference sequence). CDR3 loop: CASSGGNTEAFF. CDR3 bases: TGTGCCAGCAGTGGCGGAAACACTGAAGCTTTCTTT.

J is TRBJ2-2 and V is TRBV27; 11 bases align to TRBD1. This CDR3 spans 16 amino acids. Germline-derived CDR1 and CDR2 are MNHEY and SMNVEV (reference sequence). V lost 5 bases, J lost 6 bases, and 8 bases stayed unmatched. CDR3 sequence (DNA): TGTGCCAGCAGTATTAGGACAGGGGGCTTTTCCGGGGAGCTGTTTTTT. It translates to CASSIRTGGFSGELFF.

The rearrangement uses TRBV4-2 and TRBJ2-1; a weak D match, TRBD1 (6 bases). Trimming shortened V by 3 bases and J by 5 bases, and 14 bases separated the two germline ends. The CDR3 runs to 15 residues. Germline V gives CDR1 LGHNA, CDR2 YNFKEQ. CDR3 in DNA: TGTGCCAGCAGCCACCTTGGCGAGGGGGACAATGAGCAGTTCTTC. Amino acid sequence: CASSHLGEGDNEQFF.

This clone appeared a few times. V usage is TRBV14 and J usage is TRBJ1-6, with D unclear. Germline-derived CDR1 and CDR2 are SGHDN and FVKESK. The V end was cut by 4 bases, the J end by 8 bases, with 9 bases between. The CDR3 covers 13 residues. CDR3 in amino acids: CASSRFSDSPLHF. CDR3 in DNA: TGTGCCAGCAGCCGATTCAGTGATTCACCCCTCCACTTT.

The chain uses TRBV18 and TRBJ1-6; TRBD1 is a possible D gene (6 bases). V was shortened by 1 base and J by 14 bases, with 21 bases between the two germline ends. The CDR3 is 16 residues long. Germline CDR1 KGHSH, CDR2 LQKENI. The CDR3 is CASSPRQGSPFGSLHF. In DNA form, the CDR3 reads TGTGCCAGCTCACCACGCCAGGGGAGTCCGTTCGGGTCCCTCCACTTT.

The V gene is TRBV6-5, the J gene TRBJ1-3, with D possibly being TRBD1 (6 bases). V lost 8 bases to trimming and J lost 0 bases, with 14 bases between them. CDR1 is MNHEY, CDR2 SVGAGI, per germline. This CDR3 has 15 amino acids. CDR3 nucleotides: TGTGCCAGCCAAACGGGGGGCTACTCTGGAAACACCATATATTTT. It encodes CASQTGGYSGNTIYF.

The chain recombines TRBV30 with TRBJ1-2; D gene uncertain. Trimming took off 2 bases at V and 8 bases at J, with 12 bases between the two ends. The CDR3 extends over 12 amino acids. Per germline, CDR1 GTSNPN and CDR2 SVGIG (reference sequence). CDR3 DNA sequence: TGTGCCTGGAGTTTTTGGGCGGGCGGCTACACCTTC. It encodes CAWSFWAGGYTF.

The chain recombines TRBV18 with TRBJ2-5; D not certain. CDR1 is KGHSH and CDR2 is LQKENI in the germline V gene. The CDR3 has 11 amino acids. V dropped 5 bases and J dropped 2 bases, with 3 bases sitting between them. CDR3 region: CASSSQETQYF. The CDR3 DNA reads as TGTGCCAGCTCATCACAAGAGACCCAGTACTTC.

The chain is built from TRBV6-1 and TRBJ1-1; TRBD1 might be the D (6 bases). V lost 3 bases, J lost 0 bases, and 11 bases lay in between. CDR1 and CDR2 (germline): MNHNS, SASEGT. The CDR3 contains 15 residues. The CDR3 is CASSDQGSMNTEAFF. CDR3 nucleotide sequence: TGTGCCAGCAGTGACCAGGGGTCGATGAACACTGAAGCTTTCTTT.

The V and J genes are TRBV11-2 and TRBJ1-2; tentatively, D is TRBD1 (6 bases). The CDR3 covers 19 residues. Germline V lookup: CDR1 SGHAT, CDR2 FQNNGV. V was pared by 6 bases and J by 3 bases, with 29 bases between. The CDR3, as DNA: TGTGCCAGCAGGGGCTGGAGCGGGACACTACTAATGTGGGACTATGGCTACACCTTC. Amino acid sequence: CASRGWSGTLLMWDYGYTF. Full variable domain (outside the CDR3, taken from reference TRBV11-2 and TRBJ1-2): EAGVAQSPRYKIIEKRQSVAFWCNPISGHATLYWYQQILGQGPKLLIQFQNNGVVDDSQLPKDRFSAERLKGVDSTLKIQPAKLEDSAVYLCASRGWSGTLLMWDYGYTFGSGTRLTVV.

This clone appeared a few times. The genes are TRBV27 and TRBJ2-2; the D gene is possibly TRBD1 (6 bases). Germline V gene data show CDR1 as MNHEY and CDR2 as SMNVEV (reference sequence). Trimming removed 9 bases from V and 3 bases from J, with 17 bases in between. The CDR3 spans 15 residues. The CDR3 reads CASSRGLGYTGELFF. In DNA, the CDR3 is TGTGCCAGTAGCAGGGGTCTCGGTTACACCGGGGAGCTGTTTTTT.

This sequence joins TRBV3-1 (or the pseudogene TRBV3-2) and TRBJ1-1; 10 bases are a match to TRBD1. With V trimmed by 4 bases and J by 0 bases, 5 bases remained unmatched. The germline V gene encodes CDR1 LGHDT and CDR2 YNNKEL (reference sequence). The CDR3 consists of 16 residues. The CDR3 nucleotides are TGTGCCAGCAGCCGACAGGGGGCGACATTGAACACTGAAGCTTTCTTT. Translation gives CASSRQGATLNTEAFF.

The gene calls are TRBV4-1 and TRBJ2-3; 9 bases map to TRBD2. Germline lookup yields CDR1 MGHRA and CDR2 YSYEKL. This CDR3 spans 15 amino acids. The V gene end was trimmed by 1 base and the J gene end by 2 bases; junction bases not matched to a gene: 1. In DNA, the CDR3 is TGCGCCAGCAGCCAAGGGACTAGCGCCACAGATACGCAGTATTTT. Translated, it gives CASSQGTSATDTQYF.

This clone turned up a few times. This CDR3 is also generated by other DNA sequences in the sample. This chain joins TRBV29-1 and TRBJ1-6; 12 nucleotides align to TRBD1. This CDR3 has 13 amino acids. Germline lookup yields CDR1 SQVTM and CDR2 ANQGSEA. The V segment lost 6 bases and the J segment 7 bases; nucleotides outside the gene matches: 1. CDR3 loop: CSVGTGGNSPLHF. Written as DNA, the CDR3 is TGCAGCGTCGGGACAGGGGGCAATTCACCCCTCCACTTT.

This chain links TRBV20-1 with TRBJ2-7, with 11 bases identical to TRBD2. The ends lost 6 bases at V and 2 bases at J; junction bases unmatched: 3. The germline CDR1 and CDR2 sequences are DFQATT and SNEGSKA (reference sequence). There are 13 residues in the CDR3. The CDR3 DNA is TGCAGTGCAAGTAGCGGGAGGGCCTACGAGCAGTACTTC. Its protein product is CSASSGRAYEQYF.

The chain carries TRBV5-1 and TRBJ2-1; 9 bases line up with TRBD2. The V gene end was trimmed by 3 bases and the J gene end by 1 base; junction bases not matched to a gene: 5. There are 16 residues in the CDR3. Germline V lookup: CDR1 SGHRS, CDR2 YFSETQ. The CDR3 loop reads CASSSRSGGSYNEQFF. The CDR3 DNA follows: TGCGCCAGCAGCTCAAGAAGCGGGGGGTCCTACAATGAGCAGTTCTTC.

This clone was seen once. This chain joins TRBV18 and TRBJ1-2; D remains unclear. This CDR3 comprises 13 residues. Trimming stripped 3 bases from V and 6 bases from J, with 11 bases between. The germline V gene encodes CDR1 KGHSH and CDR2 LQKENI. Written as DNA, the CDR3 is TGTGCCAGCTCACCGAACTACGGAGATGGCTACACCTTC. It encodes CASSPNYGDGYTF.